Presented here are 9 T cell receptor beta chains from one specimen sequenced in a study of beta chain features in type 1 diabetes. Reverse transcribing all isolated RNA meant expressed TCRB transcripts were sequenced. Generated by immunoSEQ multiplex PCR, the TCRdb table keeps only in-frame clones and is missing some. The repertoire holds about 700,000 clones, with 10% to 15% as singletons. These TCRs' antigens remain unknown. Overall study findings and caveats: Shorter TCRB CDR3s, moderately but significantly so, were found in Type 1 diabetes patients in all four CD4+ subsets.

The sequencing input was naive CD4+ T cells from blood. The source of these receptors is a man younger than 35 with type 1 diabetes.

V gene TRBV4-1 combines with J gene TRBJ2-3; TRBD2 agrees at 8 bases. The CDR3 has 17 amino acids. V was pared by 0 bases and J by 8 bases, with 13 bases of the junction left unmatched. In germline, CDR1 is MGHRA, CDR2 YSYEKL. The CDR3 DNA is TGCGCCAGCAGCCAAGATCTCGCGGGGGGTAGCGTGGGTACGCAGTATTTT. This sequence encodes CASSQDLAGGSVGTQYF.

As regards this clone: Other DNA sequences in the sample encode the same CDR3. CDR3 nucleotides: TGCGCCAGCAGCTTGGCGGGTGATCGCTACGAGCAGTACTTC. Its translation: CASSLAGDRYEQYF. J is TRBJ2-7 and V is TRBV5-1; D gene unclear. V lost 0 bases and J lost 3, with 10 bases in between. This CDR3 is 14 amino acids long. CDR1 and CDR2 from the germline V gene are SGHRS and YFSETQ.

This clone has more than one count but fewer than ten. J is TRBJ1-2 and V is TRBV5-1, with D tentatively TRBD1 (5 bases). V lost 0 bases and J 3 bases, leaving 9 bases between the germline ends. The CDR3 is 14 amino acids. Germline lookup yields CDR1 SGHRS and CDR2 YFSETQ. CDR3 DNA: TGCGCCAGCAGCTTGGACGGCAGGGACTATGGCTACACCTTC. It specifies CASSLDGRDYGYTF.

The chain couples TRBV30 to TRBJ1-5; D gene ambiguous. V lost 4 bases and J lost 2, with 9 bases in between. The germline CDR1 and CDR2 sequences are GTSNPN and SVGIG (reference sequence). The CDR3 loop spans 13 amino acids. The CDR3 protein is CAWKREGNQPQHF. The DNA for the CDR3 is TGTGCCTGGAAAAGGGAGGGCAATCAGCCCCAGCATTTT.

The chain carries TRBV12-5 and TRBJ2-7, with TRBD1 matching over 7 bases. The CDR3 has 17 amino acids. V lost 2 bases to trimming and J lost 2 bases; unmatched junction nucleotides: 12. Germline CDR1 and CDR2: LGHNT and FRNRAP. The CDR3 protein is CASGLTRQGEGAYEQYF. The CDR3 coding sequence is TGTGCTAGTGGTTTGACCCGACAGGGCGAGGGGGCCTACGAGCAGTACTTC.

V and J are TRBV5-1 and TRBJ2-3; no reliable D call. This CDR3 is built from 14 residues. V was pared by 3 bases and J by 5 bases, with 13 bases between. CDR1 is SGHRS, CDR2 YFSETQ, per germline. In DNA form, the CDR3 reads TGCGCCAGCAGCTCATATATAGGGTTAGATACGCAGTATTTT. This gives the protein CASSSYIGLDTQYF.

This clone was counted only a few times. The chain couples TRBV6-1 to TRBJ1-1; D not resolved. V lost 4 bases and J 5 bases, leaving 11 bases between the germline ends. The CDR3 is made up of 13 amino acids. Germline lookup yields CDR1 MNHNS and CDR2 SASEGT. CDR3 in DNA: TGTGCCAGCAGTGCCCAATCGGGGACTGAAGCTTTCTTT. This sequence encodes CASSAQSGTEAFF.

The table lists this clone with a few counts. This sample includes further DNA sequences coding for the same CDR3. This chain connects TRBV28 to TRBJ2-7, with D tentatively TRBD1 (6 bases). The CDR3 totals 15 residues. Germline CDR1 and CDR2: MDHEN and SYDVKM. The germline V and J ends were trimmed by 3 bases and 0 bases, with 12 bases remaining between them. CDR3 loop: CASSLAGASSYEQYF. In DNA, the CDR3 is TGTGCCAGCAGTTTGGCAGGGGCTAGCTCCTACGAGCAGTACTTC.

The sample holds a few counts of this clone. The chain combines TRBV10-3 with TRBJ1-5; TRBD1 agrees at 7 bases. The germline gives CDR1 ENHRY, CDR2 SYGVKD. The CDR3 is 15 residues long. The V and J ends lost 6 bases and 0 bases, in that order; junction bases with no gene match: 5. In DNA, the CDR3 is TGTGCCATCAGCCCCACAGGGGTTAGCAATCAGCCCCAGCATTTT. Translating gives CAISPTGVSNQPQHF.